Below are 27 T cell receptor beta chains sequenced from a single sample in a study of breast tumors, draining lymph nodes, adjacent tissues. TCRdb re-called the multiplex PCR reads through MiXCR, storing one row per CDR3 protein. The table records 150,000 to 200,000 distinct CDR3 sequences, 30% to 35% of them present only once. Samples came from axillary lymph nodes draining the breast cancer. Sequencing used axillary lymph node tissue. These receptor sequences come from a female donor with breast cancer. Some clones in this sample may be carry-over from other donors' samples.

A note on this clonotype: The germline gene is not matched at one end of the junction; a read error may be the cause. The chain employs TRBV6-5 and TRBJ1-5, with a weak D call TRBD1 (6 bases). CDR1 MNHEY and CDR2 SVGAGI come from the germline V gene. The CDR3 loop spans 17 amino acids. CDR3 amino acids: CASSHSGQGATGQPQHF. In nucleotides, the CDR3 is TGTGCCAGCAGTCACTCGGGACAAGGAGCAACGGGACAGCCCCAGCATTTT.

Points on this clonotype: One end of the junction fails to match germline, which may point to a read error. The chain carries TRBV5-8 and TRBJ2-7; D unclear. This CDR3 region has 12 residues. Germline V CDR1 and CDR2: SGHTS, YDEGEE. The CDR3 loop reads CASSRSSYGQYF. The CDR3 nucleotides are TGTGCCAGCAGCCGGTCCTCCTACGGGCAGTACTTC. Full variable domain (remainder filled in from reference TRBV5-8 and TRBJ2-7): EAGVTQSPTHLIKTRGQQATLRCSPISGHTSVYWYQQALGLGLQFLLWYDEGEERNRGNFPPRFSGRQFPNYSSELNVNALELEDSALYLCASSRSSYGQYFGPGTRLTVT.

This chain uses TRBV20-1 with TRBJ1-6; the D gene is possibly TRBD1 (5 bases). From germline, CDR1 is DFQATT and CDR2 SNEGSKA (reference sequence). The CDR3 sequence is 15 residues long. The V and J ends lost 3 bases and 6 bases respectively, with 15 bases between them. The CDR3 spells CSARDTRETNSPLHF. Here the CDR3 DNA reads TGCAGTGCTAGGGACACAAGGGAAACTAATTCACCCCTCCACTTT.

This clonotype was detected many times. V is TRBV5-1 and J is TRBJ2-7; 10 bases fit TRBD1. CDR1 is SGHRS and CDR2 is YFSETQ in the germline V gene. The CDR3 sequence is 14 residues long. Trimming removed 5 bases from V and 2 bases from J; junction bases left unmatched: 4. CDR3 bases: TGCGCCAGCAGTGCAGGGACAGGGGCCTACGAGCAGTACTTC. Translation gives CASSAGTGAYEQYF.

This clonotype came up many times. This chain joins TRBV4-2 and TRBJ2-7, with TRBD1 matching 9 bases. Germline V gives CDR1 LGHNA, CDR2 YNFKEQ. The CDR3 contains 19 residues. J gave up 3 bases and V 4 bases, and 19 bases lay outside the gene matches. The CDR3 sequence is CASSPYTITDRGIFYEQYF. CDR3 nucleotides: TGTGCCAGCAGCCCTTACACTATTACAGACAGGGGGATCTTCTACGAGCAGTACTTC.

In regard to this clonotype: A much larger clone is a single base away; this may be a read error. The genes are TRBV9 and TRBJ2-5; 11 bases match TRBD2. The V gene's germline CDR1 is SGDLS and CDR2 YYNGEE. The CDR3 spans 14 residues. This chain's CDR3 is CASSPDSGRATQSF. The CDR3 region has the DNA TGTGCCAGCAGCCCCGATAGCGGGAGGGCAACCCAGTCCTTC.

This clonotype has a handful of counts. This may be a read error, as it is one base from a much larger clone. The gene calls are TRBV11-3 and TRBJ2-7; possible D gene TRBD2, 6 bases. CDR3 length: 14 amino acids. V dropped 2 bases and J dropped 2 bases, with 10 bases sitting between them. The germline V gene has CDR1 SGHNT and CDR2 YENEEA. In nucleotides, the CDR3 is TGTGCCAGCAGCTTACAAAGGACTACCTACGAGCAGTACTTC. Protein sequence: CASSLQRTTYEQYF.

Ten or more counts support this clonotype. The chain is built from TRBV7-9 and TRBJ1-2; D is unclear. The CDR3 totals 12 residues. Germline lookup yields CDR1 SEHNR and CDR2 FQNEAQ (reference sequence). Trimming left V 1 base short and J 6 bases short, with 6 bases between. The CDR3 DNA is TGTGCCAGCAGCTTAGAAGGCGATGGCTACACCTTC. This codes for CASSLEGDGYTF.

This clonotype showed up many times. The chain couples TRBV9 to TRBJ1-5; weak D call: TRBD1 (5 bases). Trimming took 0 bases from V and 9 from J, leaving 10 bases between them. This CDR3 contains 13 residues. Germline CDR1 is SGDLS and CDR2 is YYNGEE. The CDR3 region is CASSVGGGWPQHF. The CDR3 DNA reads TGTGCCAGCAGCGTAGGTGGGGGTTGGCCCCAGCATTTT.

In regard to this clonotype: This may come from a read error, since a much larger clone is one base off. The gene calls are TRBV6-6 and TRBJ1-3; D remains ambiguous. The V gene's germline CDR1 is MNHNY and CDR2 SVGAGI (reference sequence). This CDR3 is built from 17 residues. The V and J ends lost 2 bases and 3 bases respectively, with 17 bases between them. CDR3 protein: CASSYPPGALSGNTIYF. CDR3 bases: TGTGCCAGCAGTTACCCCCCGGGTGCGCTGAGTGGAAACACCATATATTTT.

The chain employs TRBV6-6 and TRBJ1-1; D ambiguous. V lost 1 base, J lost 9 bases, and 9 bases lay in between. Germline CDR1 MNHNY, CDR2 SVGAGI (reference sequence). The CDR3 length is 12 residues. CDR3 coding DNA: TGTGCCAGCAGTTACTTGGACGGGAAAGCTTTCTTT. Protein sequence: CASSYLDGKAFF.

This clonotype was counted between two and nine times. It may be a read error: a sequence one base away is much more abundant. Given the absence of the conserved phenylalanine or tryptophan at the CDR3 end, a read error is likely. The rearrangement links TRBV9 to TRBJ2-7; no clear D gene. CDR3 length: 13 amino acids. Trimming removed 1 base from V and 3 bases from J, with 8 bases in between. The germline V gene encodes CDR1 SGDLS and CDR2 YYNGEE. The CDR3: CASSVNPGYEQYS. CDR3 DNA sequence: TGTGCCAGCAGCGTAAATCCCGGCTACGAGCAGTACTCC.

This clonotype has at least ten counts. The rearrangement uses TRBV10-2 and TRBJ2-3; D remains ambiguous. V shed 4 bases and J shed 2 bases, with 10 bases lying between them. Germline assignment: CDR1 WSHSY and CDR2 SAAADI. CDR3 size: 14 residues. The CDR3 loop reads CASSVSRATDTQYF. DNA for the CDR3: TGCGCCAGCAGTGTTAGCAGAGCCACAGATACGCAGTATTTT.

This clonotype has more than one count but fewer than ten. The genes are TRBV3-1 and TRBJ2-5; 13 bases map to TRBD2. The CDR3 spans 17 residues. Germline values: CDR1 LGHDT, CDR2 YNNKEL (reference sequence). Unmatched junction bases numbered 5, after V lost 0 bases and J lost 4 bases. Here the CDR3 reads CASSQERGLAGSETQYF. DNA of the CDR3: TGTGCCAGCAGCCAAGAAAGGGGACTAGCGGGATCAGAGACCCAGTACTTC.

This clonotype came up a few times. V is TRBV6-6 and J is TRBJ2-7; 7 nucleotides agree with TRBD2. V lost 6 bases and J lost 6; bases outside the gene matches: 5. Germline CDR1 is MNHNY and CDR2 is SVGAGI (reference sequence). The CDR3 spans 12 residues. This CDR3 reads CASRPSGFEQYF. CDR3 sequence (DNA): TGTGCCAGCAGACCTAGCGGTTTCGAGCAGTACTTC.

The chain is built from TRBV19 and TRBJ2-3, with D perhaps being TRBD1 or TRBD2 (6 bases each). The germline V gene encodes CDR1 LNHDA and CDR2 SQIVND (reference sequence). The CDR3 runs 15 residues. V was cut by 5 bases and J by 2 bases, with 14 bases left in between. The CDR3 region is CASSPRGQYTDTQYF. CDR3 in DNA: TGTGCCAGTAGTCCACGGGGGCAGTACACAGATACGCAGTATTTT.

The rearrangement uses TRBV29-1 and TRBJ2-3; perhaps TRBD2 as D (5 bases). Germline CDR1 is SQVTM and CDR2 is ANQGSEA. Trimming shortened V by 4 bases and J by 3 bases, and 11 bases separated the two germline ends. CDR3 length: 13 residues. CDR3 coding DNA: TGCAGCGTTGGAGGGTCGGGGACAGATACGCAGTATTTT. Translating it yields CSVGGSGTDTQYF.

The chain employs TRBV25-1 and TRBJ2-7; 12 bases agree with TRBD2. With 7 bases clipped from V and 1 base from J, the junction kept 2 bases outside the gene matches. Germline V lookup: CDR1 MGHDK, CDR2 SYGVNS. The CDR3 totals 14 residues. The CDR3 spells CASTSGRGSYEQYF. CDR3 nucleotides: TGTGCCAGCACTAGCGGGAGGGGATCCTACGAGCAGTACTTC.

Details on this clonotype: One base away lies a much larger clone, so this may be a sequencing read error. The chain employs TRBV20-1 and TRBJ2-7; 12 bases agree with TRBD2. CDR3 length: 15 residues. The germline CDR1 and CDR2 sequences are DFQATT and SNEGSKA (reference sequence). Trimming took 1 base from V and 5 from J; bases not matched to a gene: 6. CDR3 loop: CSARGWTSGAHEQYF. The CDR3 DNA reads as TGCAGTGCTAGAGGATGGACTAGCGGGGCCCACGAGCAGTACTTC.

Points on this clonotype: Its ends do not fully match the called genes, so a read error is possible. The CDR3 bases are TGTGCCGGCAGTGCCGGGAAGAACACCGGGGAGCTGTTTTTT. Translation: CAGSAGKNTGELFF. This rearrangement joins TRBV6-1 to TRBJ2-2; a possible D gene is TRBD2 (5 bases). The CDR3 is 14 residues long. Germline V gene data show CDR1 as MNHNS and CDR2 as SASEGT.

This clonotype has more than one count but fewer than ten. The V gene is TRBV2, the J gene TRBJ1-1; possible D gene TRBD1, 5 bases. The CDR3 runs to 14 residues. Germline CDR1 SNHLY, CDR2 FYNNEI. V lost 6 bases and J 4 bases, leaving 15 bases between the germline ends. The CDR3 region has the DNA TGTGCCAGCAGGGCCTCCAGGGACTTCACTGAAGCTTTCTTT. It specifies CASRASRDFTEAFF.

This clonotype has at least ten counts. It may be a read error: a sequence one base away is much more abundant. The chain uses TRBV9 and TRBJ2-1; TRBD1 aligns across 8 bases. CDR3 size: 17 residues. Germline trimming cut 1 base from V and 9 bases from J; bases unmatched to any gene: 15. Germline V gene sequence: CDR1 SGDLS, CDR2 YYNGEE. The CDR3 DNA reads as TGTGCCAGCAGCGTACTCCCAAACCGGGACAGGTTGGCTGAGCAGTTCTTC. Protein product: CASSVLPNRDRLAEQFF. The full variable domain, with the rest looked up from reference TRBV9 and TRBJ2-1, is DSGVTQTPKHLITATGQRVTLRCSPRSGDLSVYWYQQSLDQGLQFLIQYYNGEERAKGNILERFSAQQFPDLHSELNLSSLELGDSALYFCASSVLPNRDRLAEQFFGPGTRLTVL.

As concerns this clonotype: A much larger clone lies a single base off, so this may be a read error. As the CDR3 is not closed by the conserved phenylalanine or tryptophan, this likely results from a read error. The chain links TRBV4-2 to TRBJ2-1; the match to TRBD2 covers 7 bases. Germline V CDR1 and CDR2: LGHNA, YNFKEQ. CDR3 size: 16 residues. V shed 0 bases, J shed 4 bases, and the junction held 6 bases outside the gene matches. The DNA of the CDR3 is TGTGCCAGCAGCCAAGACTGGCGGGGGTCGTACAATGAGCAGTTCCTC. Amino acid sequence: CASSQDWRGSYNEQFL.

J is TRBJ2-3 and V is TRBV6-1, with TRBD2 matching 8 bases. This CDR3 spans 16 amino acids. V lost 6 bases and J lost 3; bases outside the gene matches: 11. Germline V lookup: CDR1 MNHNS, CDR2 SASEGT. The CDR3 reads CASSALSGLVTDTQYF. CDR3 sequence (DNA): TGTGCCAGCAGCGCTCTTTCGGGACTAGTAACAGATACGCAGTATTTT.

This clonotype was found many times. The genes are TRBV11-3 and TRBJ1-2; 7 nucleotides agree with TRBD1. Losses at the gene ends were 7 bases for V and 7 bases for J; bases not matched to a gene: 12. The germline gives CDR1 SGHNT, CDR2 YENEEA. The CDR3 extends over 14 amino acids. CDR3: CASTGLDRAAGYTF. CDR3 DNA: TGTGCCAGCACCGGATTAGACAGGGCCGCTGGCTACACCTTC.

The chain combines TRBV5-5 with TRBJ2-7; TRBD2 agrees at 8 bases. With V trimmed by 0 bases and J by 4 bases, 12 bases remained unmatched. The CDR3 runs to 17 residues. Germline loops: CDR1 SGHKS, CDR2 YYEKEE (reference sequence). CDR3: CASSLALSAGGPYEQYF. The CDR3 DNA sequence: TGTGCCAGCAGCTTGGCCCTTTCCGCGGGGGGACCTTACGAGCAGTACTTC.

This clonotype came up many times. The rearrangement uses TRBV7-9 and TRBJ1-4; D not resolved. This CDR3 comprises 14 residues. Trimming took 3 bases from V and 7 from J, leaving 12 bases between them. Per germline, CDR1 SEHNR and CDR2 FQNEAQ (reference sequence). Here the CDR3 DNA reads TGTGCCAGCAGCTTCCAGGCGGGATTTGAAAAACTGTTTTTT. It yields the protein CASSFQAGFEKLFF.